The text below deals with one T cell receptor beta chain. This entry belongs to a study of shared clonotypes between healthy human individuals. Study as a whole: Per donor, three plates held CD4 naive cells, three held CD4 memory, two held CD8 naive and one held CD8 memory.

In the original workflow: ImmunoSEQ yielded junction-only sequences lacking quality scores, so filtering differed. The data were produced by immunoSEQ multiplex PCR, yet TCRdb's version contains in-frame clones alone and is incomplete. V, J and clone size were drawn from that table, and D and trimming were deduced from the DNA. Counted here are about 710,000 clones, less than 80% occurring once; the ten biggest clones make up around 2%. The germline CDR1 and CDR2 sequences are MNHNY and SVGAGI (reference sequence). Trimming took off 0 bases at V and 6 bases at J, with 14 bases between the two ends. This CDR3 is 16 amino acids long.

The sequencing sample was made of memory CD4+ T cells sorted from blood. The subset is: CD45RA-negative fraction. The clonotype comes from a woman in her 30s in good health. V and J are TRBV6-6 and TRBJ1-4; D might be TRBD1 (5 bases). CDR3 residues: CASSYSGVGGDEKLFF. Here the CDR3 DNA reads TGTGCCAGCAGTTACTCGGGGGTAGGAGGGGATGAAAAACTGTTTTTT.